This T cell receptor beta chain originates from a study of PD-L1 blockade in urothelial cancer. Profiled with immunoSEQ multiplex PCR; TCRdb holds only in-frame clones, not every one. The sample gives tens of thousands of clones, around nine tenths of which show up once; roughly 12% is in the top ten. Sample time point: peripheral blood 6 weeks after treatment start. Germline-derived CDR1 and CDR2 are KGHSH and LQKENI. The length of the CDR3 is 16 residues. Trimming left V 0 bases short and J 4 bases short, with 13 bases between. The gene calls are TRBV18 and TRBJ1-5; D may be TRBD1 (6 bases). The TCR originated in a man aged 55 to 70 with urothelial cancer. The starting material was PBMCs, obtained around atezolizumab (anti-PD-L1) treatment. CDR3 in amino acids: CASSPPHGTKNQPQHF. CDR3 sequence (DNA): TGTGCCAGCTCACCACCTCACGGGACAAAGAATCAGCCCCAGCATTTT.